This record looks at one TCR beta chain sequence and its context. Its antigen is currently not known. No base-level quality is on record; no much larger clone is a single base apart. TCRbeta CDR3 regions were amplified from genomic DNA using the immunoSEQ Assay, a bias-controlled multiplex PCR. Per the original workflow: The number of nucleated cells in each sample was estimated from the amplification of reference gene primers within the assay. Sequence reads were collapsed and filtered to measure the absolute abundance of every unique TCRbeta CDR3 rearrangement. For each sample, productive Simpson clonality was calculated by taking the square root of Simpson's diversity index across productive rearrangements. Entries here come from immuneACCESS through TCRdb and include only in-frame sequences with V and J called. Some clones fail to appear in such tables; in the studies checked, an unresolved V gene covers under half of the shortfall, and the cause of the remainder is unknown. The V and J calls and clone size come from that table; D and trimming were worked out from the DNA. The sample table records about 56,000 clones; about 90% of these occur just once. In total, the top ten clones hold around a fifth of the sample.

The data were obtained in a study of blood T cell repertoires in COVID-19 (dated by TCRdb to the early 2020s). About the investigation overall: Samples from collaborators originated in the United States, Italy and Spain and spanned both the acute and convalescent phases of COVID-19. A freely available public database, intended as a resource for researchers studying the immune response to SARS-CoV-2, is where the repertoires were released. The prospective study material was composed of cDNA or gDNA derived from T cells, B-cell-depleted T cells, or PBMCs. The samples were drawn from the first 160 participants of the ongoing ImmuneRACE study and from 1,200 or so subjects provided by 6 global collaborators. Subjects who had been exposed to COVID-19, were actively infected with it, or had recovered from it provided the deeply sampled blood TCRbeta repertoires that made up the dataset. Nearly every sample came with metadata listing a de-identified subject ID, COVID-19 status, age in years and sex. Where available, HLA class I and class II types were obtained from metadata supplied by the sample provider rather than from assay-based typing.

The germline V gene (reference sequence) sets CDR1 to SEHNR and CDR2 to FQNEAQ. Spanning cysteine to phenylalanine, the CDR3 consists of 17 amino acids. The CDR3 DNA has 51 bases and is translated from base 1. Germline trimming: 2 bases from V, 3 bases from J; junction bases outside gene matches: 8. The full study reports these points: How much clinical and demographic metadata was included differed by source and by participant, and the metadata was provided uncurated.

The collaborating institutions used their own protocols to collect whole blood in K2EDTA tubes. For TCRbeta analysis, collaborators shipped samples as frozen whole blood, isolated PBMCs, or DNA extracted from either of those sample types. The sample taken for sequencing was peripheral blood. The chain was built from TRBV7-9 and TRBJ2-3, with 10 bases in between that match TRBD1. The clonotype comes from a human donor in a cohort sampled during active COVID-19. The DNA sequence follows: TGTGCCAGCAGCTTAAGGTTGAGGACAGGGGGAACAGATACGCAGTATTTT. The translation is CASSLRLRTGGTDTQYF. The reference TRBV7-9 and TRBJ2-3 proteins fill in what lies around the CDR3, so the full variable domain reads DTGVSQNPRHKITKRGQNVTFRCDPISEHNRLYWYRQTLGQGPEFLTYFQNEAQLEKSRLLSDRFSAERPKGSFSTLEIQRTEQGDSAMYLCASSLRLRTGGTDTQYFGPGTRLTVL.